This passage covers 15 T cell receptor beta chains from one sample sequenced in a study of blood T cell repertoires in COVID-19 (dated by TCRdb to 2018 to 2020). Libraries were made using the immunoSEQ multiplex PCR assay. TCRdb mirrors the immuneACCESS table, restricted to in-frame sequences. Some clones are absent from its copies; in checked studies, under half trace to an unresolved V gene, and the reason for the others is unknown. The sample table contains 120,000 to 150,000 clones; only one count was recorded for over 65% of them. The ten biggest clones cover about 15% of the sample. Sequencing input: peripheral blood. The receptors derive from a man between 45 and 60 years old with acute or convalescent COVID-19.

J is TRBJ2-3 and V is TRBV11-2; 14 positions match TRBD2. This CDR3 has 18 residues. Germline V gene data show CDR1 as SGHAT and CDR2 as FQNNGV. V lost 4 bases, J lost 2 bases, and 8 bases stayed unmatched. The CDR3 sequence: CASSSWTSGGSLTDTQYF. CDR3 in DNA: TGTGCCAGCAGCTCCTGGACTAGCGGGGGGTCGCTCACAGATACGCAGTATTTT.

The chain is built from TRBV7-9 and TRBJ1-4, with D perhaps TRBD1 (6 bases). The germline V gene has CDR1 SEHNR and CDR2 FQNEAQ (reference sequence). The CDR3 runs to 14 residues. Trimming stripped 5 bases from V and 5 bases from J, with 12 bases between. The CDR3 protein is CASSLGTNNEKLFF. CDR3 nucleotides: TGTGCCAGCAGCCTCGGGACAAACAATGAAAAACTGTTTTTT.

V usage is TRBV24-1 and J usage is TRBJ2-1; TRBD2 agrees at 13 bases. Trimming at V came to 4 bases and at J to 0 bases, leaving 8 bases not matched to a gene. This CDR3 is 19 amino acids long. CDR1 and CDR2 from the germline V gene are KGHDR and SFDVKD. The CDR3 sequence: CATSDPGLAGPGSYNEQFF. The CDR3, as DNA: TGTGCCACCAGTGACCCGGGACTAGCGGGACCCGGCTCCTACAATGAGCAGTTCTTC.

This sequence joins TRBV19 and TRBJ1-1; no definite D call. This CDR3 contains 14 residues. CDR1 and CDR2 from the germline V gene are LNHDA and SQIVND (reference sequence). V dropped 7 bases and J dropped 0 bases, with 12 bases sitting between them. The CDR3 nucleotides read TGTGCCAGTACCCTAACGGGGATGAACACTGAAGCTTTCTTT. This translates into CASTLTGMNTEAFF. Looking up the rest from reference TRBV19 and TRBJ1-1 gives the full variable domain: DGGITQSPKYLFRKEGQNVTLSCEQNLNHDAMYWYRQDPGQGLRLIYYSQIVNDFQKGDIAEGYSVSREKKESFPLTVTSAQKNPTAFYLCASTLTGMNTEAFFGQGTRLTVV.

This clone was seen only a few times. The identical CDR3 is also encoded by other nucleotide sequences in the sample. CDR3 residues: CASSFTGTPNTEAFF. The CDR3 DNA is TGCGCCAGCAGCTTTACAGGGACCCCGAACACTGAAGCTTTCTTT. The V gene is TRBV5-1, the J gene TRBJ1-1, with D maybe TRBD1 (6 bases). Looked up from germline, CDR1 is SGHRS and CDR2 is YFSETQ. The CDR3 length is 15 residues. Between the trimmed V and J ends, which lost 2 bases and 1 base, there was a span of 12 bases.

The table lists this clone with a few counts. The chain combines TRBV19 with TRBJ2-3; TRBD1 might be the D (6 bases). The ends were cut back, 6 bases at V and 3 bases at J, with 13 bases in the middle. The CDR3 covers 14 residues. The V gene's germline CDR1 is LNHDA and CDR2 SQIVND (reference sequence). In DNA, the CDR3 is TGTGCCAGTAGACTAAGAGGGGGAACAGATACGCAGTATTTT. Amino acid sequence: CASRLRGGTDTQYF.

This clone was seen more than once but under ten times. The chain links TRBV2 to TRBJ2-2; 14 bases map to TRBD2. The J segment lost 4 bases and the V segment lost 4 bases, leaving 2 bases of the junction unmatched. The CDR3 sequence is 16 residues long. CDR1 SNHLY and CDR2 FYNNEI come from the germline V gene. This CDR3 is CASSGLAGGSTGELFF. CDR3 sequence (DNA): TGTGCCAGCAGTGGACTAGCGGGGGGGAGCACCGGGGAGCTGTTTTTT.

The rearrangement links TRBV7-2 to TRBJ2-6; tentative D call: TRBD2 (6 bases). The ends were cut back, 1 base at V and 0 bases at J, with 7 bases in the middle. The CDR3 contains 16 residues. Germline V CDR1 and CDR2: SGHTA, FQGNSA. The CDR3 spells CASSLGRASGANVLTF. For the CDR3, the DNA is TGTGCCAGCAGCTTAGGGAGGGCCTCTGGGGCCAACGTCCTGACTTTC.

The chain has TRBV21-1 and TRBJ2-7; TRBD1, the D gene given by the table, was not confirmed from the DNA. TRBV21-1 represents a pseudogene. The CDR3 loop spans 17 amino acids. The CDR3 protein is CASSKSTNGQGDDEQYF. CDR3 coding DNA: TGTGCCAGCAGCAAAAGTACAAACGGACAGGGAGACGACGAGCAGTACTTC.

The V call is TRBV9, the J call TRBJ2-5; tentative D call: TRBD2 (5 bases). The CDR3 runs to 14 residues. Germline CDR1 is SGDLS and CDR2 is YYNGEE. Trimming removed 3 bases from V and 4 bases from J, with 13 bases in between. The CDR3 loop reads CASSAHLASETQYF. CDR3 nucleotides: TGTGCCAGCAGCGCCCACCTAGCTTCAGAGACCCAGTACTTC.

This clone was seen repeatedly, ten times or more. The chain is built from TRBV14 and TRBJ1-2, with D uncertain. Per germline, CDR1 SGHDN and CDR2 FVKESK. CDR3 size: 13 residues. V shed 2 bases and J shed 4 bases, with 8 bases lying between them. CDR3 amino acids: CASSQYIAYGYTF. The CDR3 DNA is TGTGCCAGCAGCCAATATATAGCCTATGGCTACACCTTC.

CDR3 sequence: CASSYRQGATEAFF. CDR3 coding DNA: TGTGCCAGCAGTTATCGACAGGGGGCAACTGAAGCTTTCTTT. V and J are TRBV27 and TRBJ1-1, with 10 bases lining up with TRBD1. Germline loops: CDR1 MNHEY, CDR2 SMNVEV (reference sequence). CDR3 length: 14 amino acids. Trimming took 4 bases from V and 5 from J; bases not matched to a gene: 4.

As to this clone: No DNA is shown, since the ends of the CDR3 on it are uncertain; the CDR3 is the one TCRdb lists. The chain joins TRBV12-1 to TRBJ1-3; the table assigns TRBD1, which was not confirmed against the DNA. TRBV12-1 is listed as a pseudogene. The CDR3 sequence runs 18 residues, both termini included. Here the CDR3 reads CASRRTFFGTGAGNTIYF.

V and J are TRBV30 and TRBJ1-2; possibly TRBD1 for D (6 bases). Germline CDR1 GTSNPN, CDR2 SVGIG (reference sequence). Trimming removed 1 base at V and 8 bases at J, with 17 bases between. The CDR3 is 14 amino acids. The CDR3 DNA follows: TGTGCCTGGAGTGCTCCTTCAGGGGCCGTAGGCTACACCTTC. It translates to CAWSAPSGAVGYTF.

Written as DNA, the CDR3 is TGTGCCAGCAGTGAATCTACCCCGCAGGGGATGGGAAAACTGTTTTTT. Protein sequence: CASSESTPQGMGKLFF. The chain has TRBV25-1 and TRBJ1-4; perhaps TRBD1 as D (6 bases). Trimming removed 1 base from V and 10 bases from J, with 19 bases in between. CDR1 and CDR2 from the germline V gene are MGHDK and SYGVNS. The CDR3 extends over 16 amino acids.